The next 21 T cell receptor beta chains were all read from a single sample in a study of blood T cell repertoires in COVID-19. The repertoire was sequenced with immunoSEQ multiplex PCR; TCRdb's copy has only in-frame clones and lacks some. The sample holds 95,000 to 120,000 clones, 85% seen once. The sequenced material came from peripheral blood. The source of these receptors is a human donor in a cohort sampled during active COVID-19.

This rearrangement joins TRBV7-8 to TRBJ2-3; the D is unclear. Trimming left V 4 bases short and J 3 bases short, with 8 bases between. Per germline, CDR1 SGHVS and CDR2 FQNEAQ. The CDR3 runs to 13 residues. The CDR3 loop reads CASSSSPTDTQYF. The CDR3 DNA reads as TGTGCCAGCAGCTCAAGCCCGACAGATACGCAGTATTTT. Variable domain in full (rest from reference TRBV7-8 and TRBJ2-3): GAGVSQSPRYKVAKRGQDVALRCDPISGHVSLFWYQQALGQGPEFLTYFQNEAQLDKSGLPSDRFFAERPEGSVSTLKIQRTQQEDSAVYLCASSSSPTDTQYFGPGTRLTVL.

For the CDR3, the DNA is TGTGCCAGCAGCGGCCTAGCGGGAATCACCGGGGAGCTGTTTTTT. Its translation is CASSGLAGITGELFF. The rearrangement joins TRBV9 to TRBJ2-2; 9 bases agree with TRBD2. Per germline, CDR1 SGDLS and CDR2 YYNGEE. The CDR3 is made up of 15 amino acids. V lost 3 bases, J lost 4 bases, and 4 bases stayed unmatched. The whole variable domain, filled in from reference TRBV9 and TRBJ2-2, reads DSGVTQTPKHLITATGQRVTLRCSPRSGDLSVYWYQQSLDQGLQFLIQYYNGEERAKGNILERFSAQQFPDLHSELNLSSLELGDSALYFCASSGLAGITGELFFGEGSRLTVL.

This chain uses TRBV6-2 or TRBV6-3 with TRBJ1-5; D unclear. Per germline, CDR1 MNHEY and CDR2 SVGEGT. The length of the CDR3 is 15 residues. V shed 2 bases and J shed 6 bases, with 14 bases lying between them. This CDR3 reads CASSYGSLGSQPQHF. CDR3 DNA: TGTGCCAGCAGTTACGGATCACTTGGGAGTCAGCCCCAGCATTTT.

The V and J genes are TRBV7-9 and TRBJ2-1, with 9 bases lining up with TRBD2. The J segment lost 4 bases and the V segment lost 4 bases, leaving 8 bases of the junction unmatched. Germline CDR1 and CDR2: SEHNR and FQNEAQ (reference sequence). The CDR3 spans 16 residues. CDR3 region: CASSSKAGGLYNEQFF. Here the CDR3 DNA reads TGTGCCAGCAGCTCAAAGGCGGGGGGGCTATACAATGAGCAGTTCTTC.

The chain uses TRBV6-2 or TRBV6-3 and TRBJ1-5; 9 bases are shared with TRBD1. The CDR3 contains 16 residues. The V gene's germline CDR1 is MNHEY and CDR2 SVGEGT. The V segment lost 5 bases and the J segment 0 bases; nucleotides outside the gene matches: 5. CDR3 protein: CASSRSGQGSNQPQHF. The CDR3 DNA reads as TGTGCCAGCAGTCGTTCGGGACAGGGTAGCAATCAGCCCCAGCATTTT.

The chain couples TRBV18 to TRBJ2-1, with D perhaps matching TRBD1 (6 bases). This CDR3 is built from 14 residues. The germline gives CDR1 KGHSH, CDR2 LQKENI. V lost 2 bases, J lost 7 bases, and 12 bases lay in between. This CDR3 reads CASSPWKTGNEQFF. The CDR3, as DNA: TGTGCCAGCTCACCATGGAAGACAGGTAATGAGCAGTTCTTC.

The chain employs TRBV28 and TRBJ1-5; D unresolved. The germline gives CDR1 MDHEN, CDR2 SYDVKM. This CDR3 has 16 amino acids. V lost 3 bases and J 0 bases, leaving 12 bases between the germline ends. CDR3 residues: CASSFVRRNSNQPQHF. CDR3 DNA: TGTGCCAGCAGTTTCGTCAGGAGGAATAGCAATCAGCCCCAGCATTTT. The full variable domain, in which reference TRBV28 and TRBJ1-5 provide the parts outside the CDR3, is DVKVTQSSRYLVKRTGEKVFLECVQDMDHENMFWYRQDPGLGLRLIYFSYDVKMKEKGDIPEGYSVSREKKERFSLILESASTNQTSMYLCASSFVRRNSNQPQHFGDGTRLSIL.

CDR3 sequence reads: CSVEDHGGEKLFF. CDR3 sequence (DNA): TGCAGCGTTGAAGATCATGGGGGGGAAAAACTGTTTTTT. V usage is TRBV29-1 and J usage is TRBJ1-4; a weak D match, TRBD1 (5 bases). In germline, CDR1 is SQVTM, CDR2 ANQGSEA. The CDR3 length is 13 residues. With 0 bases removed from V and 8 bases from J, the gap between germline ends came to 10 bases.

The chain employs TRBV19 and TRBJ2-3; D perhaps matches TRBD1 (5 bases). Deletions cut 5 bases from V and 5 bases from J, with 11 bases between. From germline, CDR1 is LNHDA and CDR2 SQIVND (reference sequence). The CDR3 is 13 amino acids. The CDR3 spells CASSDTTGDTQYF. The CDR3 DNA sequence: TGTGCCAGTAGTGATACTACAGGAGATACGCAGTATTTT.

The V call is TRBV7-9, the J call TRBJ2-1, with D possibly being TRBD2 (7 bases). V gave up 5 bases and J gave up 7 bases, with 18 bases separating them. The CDR3 length is 15 residues. Germline CDR1 and CDR2: SEHNR and FQNEAQ (reference sequence). CDR3 region: CASSPPGGHGNEQFF. The CDR3 region has the DNA TGTGCCAGCAGCCCACCGGGGGGCCACGGGAATGAGCAGTTCTTC. The full variable domain, rest sourced from reference TRBV7-9 and TRBJ2-1, is DTGVSQNPRHKITKRGQNVTFRCDPISEHNRLYWYRQTLGQGPEFLTYFQNEAQLEKSRLLSDRFSAERPKGSFSTLEIQRTEQGDSAMYLCASSPPGGHGNEQFFGPGTRLTVL.

The chain recombines TRBV5-6 with TRBJ1-3, with a weak D call TRBD1 (6 bases). The V gene's germline CDR1 is SGHDT and CDR2 YYEEEE. The V gene lost 0 bases and the J gene lost 4 bases, with 8 bases spanning the gap. The CDR3 contains 14 residues. The DNA for the CDR3 is TGTGCCAGCAGCTTGGACAGGGTCGGAAACACCATATATTTT. This gives the protein CASSLDRVGNTIYF.

The genes are TRBV12-5 and TRBJ2-3; maybe TRBD2 (5 bases). Germline V lookup: CDR1 LGHNT, CDR2 FRNRAP. Deletions cut 0 bases from V and 0 bases from J, with 13 bases between. The CDR3 is made up of 17 amino acids. The CDR3 is CASGLVRAGISTDTQYF. The DNA for the CDR3 is TGTGCTAGTGGTTTGGTACGGGCGGGTATTAGCACAGATACGCAGTATTTT.

The chain uses TRBV27 and TRBJ2-7; possibly TRBD2 for D (7 bases). Germline values: CDR1 MNHEY, CDR2 SMNVEV (reference sequence). Trimming left V 3 bases short and J 3 bases short, with 18 bases between. This CDR3 has 16 residues. The CDR3 loop reads CASSFWDYQGNYEQYF. In DNA, the CDR3 is TGTGCCAGCAGTTTTTGGGACTACCAGGGGAACTACGAGCAGTACTTC.

The V and J genes are TRBV27 and TRBJ2-7; 16 bases are a match to TRBD2. The CDR3 covers 19 residues. V shed 2 bases, J shed 0 bases, and the junction held 7 bases outside the gene matches. The germline gives CDR1 MNHEY, CDR2 SMNVEV (reference sequence). The CDR3 sequence is CASSLEGTSGGVSSYEQYF. As DNA, the CDR3 is TGTGCCAGCAGTTTAGAGGGGACTAGCGGGGGGGTAAGCTCCTACGAGCAGTACTTC.

This chain uses TRBV19 with TRBJ2-5, with TRBD2 as a possible D gene (7 bases). Between the trimmed V and J ends, which lost 10 bases and 5 bases, there was a span of 23 bases. The length of the CDR3 is 15 residues. CDR1 is LNHDA, CDR2 SQIVND, per germline (reference sequence). This CDR3 reads CATILRGGAGETQYF. CDR3 sequence (DNA): TGTGCCACCATCCTAAGAGGGGGGGCCGGGGAGACCCAGTACTTC. The full variable domain, with the rest looked up from reference TRBV19 and TRBJ2-5, is DGGITQSPKYLFRKEGQNVTLSCEQNLNHDAMYWYRQDPGQGLRLIYYSQIVNDFQKGDIAEGYSVSREKKESFPLTVTSAQKNPTAFYLCATILRGGAGETQYFGPGTRLLVL.

This clone occurred once. V and J are TRBV6-5 and TRBJ1-2; TRBD1 matches at 8 bases. CDR1 is MNHEY and CDR2 is SVGAGI in the germline V gene. Trimming took 0 bases from V and 6 from J; bases not matched to a gene: 3. This CDR3 has 14 residues. CDR3 DNA: TGTGCCAGCAGTTACTCGACAGGGGTTGATGGCTACACCTTC. This gives the protein CASSYSTGVDGYTF.

This chain uses TRBV4-1 with TRBJ2-2; 11 bases map to TRBD2. This CDR3 has 18 residues. CDR1 and CDR2 from the germline V gene are MGHRA and YSYEKL. The V and J ends lost 2 bases and 4 bases, in that order; junction bases with no gene match: 9. The CDR3 nucleotides are TGCGCCAGCAGCCAAAGTTCTCCTACTAGCGGGGGCACCGGGGAGCTGTTTTTT. Amino acids: CASSQSSPTSGGTGELFF.

V and J are TRBV21-1 and TRBJ1-4; the table assigns TRBD1, which was not confirmed against the DNA. TRBV21-1 is annotated as a pseudogene. The CDR3 runs 17 residues. The chain's CDR3 is CASSREGGTGGYEKLFF. Written as DNA, the CDR3 is TGTGCCAGCAGCCGAGAAGGGGGGACAGGGGGCTATGAAAAACTGTTTTTT.

This clone was observed a few times. V gene TRBV7-9 combines with J gene TRBJ2-2, with TRBD1 matching 10 bases. The CDR3 length is 17 residues. The V segment lost 8 bases and the J segment 6 bases; nucleotides outside the gene matches: 15. Germline CDR1 SEHNR, CDR2 FQNEAQ (reference sequence). The CDR3 DNA is TGTGCCAGCCTAGTGGTCACCGGGACAGGGGTTCCCGGGGAGCTGTTTTTT. This translates into CASLVVTGTGVPGELFF.

The chain recombines TRBV24-1 with TRBJ2-1; D might be TRBD2 (5 bases). Looked up from germline, CDR1 is KGHDR and CDR2 is SFDVKD. Trimming took off 9 bases at V and 4 bases at J, with 9 bases between the two ends. The CDR3 extends over 12 amino acids. The CDR3 loop reads CATGRVYNEQFF. As DNA, the CDR3 is TGTGCCACCGGGAGAGTATACAATGAGCAGTTCTTC.

V is TRBV27 and J is TRBJ1-2; 7 bases map to TRBD1. This CDR3 spans 16 amino acids. The V segment lost 0 bases and the J segment 4 bases; nucleotides outside the gene matches: 8. Germline V lookup: CDR1 MNHEY, CDR2 SMNVEV (reference sequence). The CDR3 reads CASSLSTGPSSYGYTF. The CDR3 region has the DNA TGTGCCAGCAGTTTATCGACAGGGCCCTCGTCCTATGGCTACACCTTC.